This T cell receptor (beta chain) stems from a study of T cell changes during pregnancy in multiple sclerosis. This CDR3 has 15 amino acids. Trimming shortened V by 4 bases and J by 3 bases, and 17 bases separated the two germline ends. Germline CDR1 SGDLS, CDR2 YYNGEE. Here immunoSEQ multiplex PCR was the method, and the copy in TCRdb shows in-frame clones only, minus some. The sample yields some 40,000 clones, approximately 94% seen once. The V gene is TRBV9, the J gene TRBJ2-7; perhaps TRBD2 as D (6 bases). This TCR derives from a female donor with multiple sclerosis, enrolled in a pregnancy study. Here the sequenced sample was CD4+ T cells from peripheral blood mononuclear cells, taken in the second trimester of pregnancy. CDR3 nucleotides: TGTGCCAGCAGCTCTCACCCGGGAGCAGGCTACGAGCAGTACTTC. It yields the protein CASSSHPGAGYEQYF.